The rows below give T cell receptor beta chains drawn from one sample of a study of response to subunit inactivated influenza vaccine. Each CDR3 protein is one row after TCRdb ran MiXCR on the RT-PCR reads. The sample shows approximately 500,000 distinct CDR3 sequences, about an eighth of them seen only once. This specimen was PBMCs from blood, taken 45 days after vaccination. Receptors originate from a man in his forties or fifties who received an inactivated influenza vaccine. The CDR3 runs from the conserved cysteine through the conserved F or W. The order of the fields is V gene, clone size, D gene, J gene, CDR3 protein, CDR3 DNA. The D gene is left open where the match is weak. The size field is filled for only some rows; it gives once, few, many or a size class.

V gene: TRBV12-3/TRBV12-4; clone size: many; D gene: NA; J gene: TRBJ1-1; CDR3 protein: CASSSGPNTEAFF; CDR3 DNA: TGTGCCAGCAGTTCCGGGCCAAACACTGAAGCTTTCTTT
V gene: TRBV28; clone size: NA; D gene: NA; J gene: TRBJ1-2; CDR3 protein: CASSGGGQDYGYTF; CDR3 DNA: TGTGCCAGCAGTGGTGGGGGACAAGACTATGGCTACACCTTC
V gene: TRBV11-3; clone size: once; D gene: NA; J gene: TRBJ1-1; CDR3 protein: CASSLGRLQNTEAFF; CDR3 DNA: TGCGCCAGCAGCTTAGGCAGACTTCAGAACACTGAAGCTTTCTTT
V gene: TRBV7-8; clone size: NA; D gene: NA; J gene: TRBJ2-5; CDR3 protein: CASSPDTGETQYF; CDR3 DNA: TGTGCCAGCAGCCCGGACACTGGGGAGACCCAGTACTTC
V gene: TRBV20-1; clone size: few; D gene: NA; J gene: TRBJ2-7; CDR3 protein: CSALGRWGPYEQYF; CDR3 DNA: TGCAGTGCTCTCGGACGGTGGGGGCCCTACGAGCAGTACTTC
V gene: TRBV25-1; clone size: NA; D gene: TRBD2; J gene: TRBJ2-3; CDR3 protein: CASSEFSGGIADTQYF; CDR3 DNA: TGTGCCAGCAGTGAATTTAGCGGGGGAATCGCAGATACGCAGTATTTT
V gene: TRBV7-9; clone size: NA; D gene: TRBD2; J gene: TRBJ2-1; CDR3 protein: CASSTSGRARDEQFF; CDR3 DNA: TGTGCCAGCAGCACCAGCGGGAGGGCCCGAGATGAGCAGTTCTTC
V gene: TRBV11-2; clone size: few; D gene: NA; J gene: TRBJ2-4; CDR3 protein: CASREVGATKNIQYF; CDR3 DNA: TGTGCCAGCAGAGAGGTGGGGGCTACCAAAAACATTCAGTACTTC
V gene: TRBV5-6; clone size: few; D gene: NA; J gene: TRBJ2-1; CDR3 protein: CASSQTGTLGNEQFF; CDR3 DNA: TGTGCCAGCAGTCAGACCGGGACGCTGGGGAATGAGCAGTTCTTC
V gene: TRBV4-3; clone size: few; D gene: TRBD1; J gene: TRBJ2-6; CDR3 protein: CASSQLGDRASGANVLTF; CDR3 DNA: TGCGCCAGCAGCCAGCTGGGGGACAGAGCCTCTGGGGCCAACGTCCTGACTTTC
V gene: TRBV3-1; clone size: few; D gene: NA; J gene: TRBJ2-3; CDR3 protein: CASGLGFSGTDTQYF; CDR3 DNA: TGTGCCAGCGGCTTGGGATTCTCGGGCACAGATACGCAGTATTTT
V gene: TRBV29-1; clone size: few; D gene: TRBD1; J gene: TRBJ2-5; CDR3 protein: CSGAYRGGHQETQYF; CDR3 DNA: TGCAGCGGAGCCTATCGAGGGGGCCACCAAGAGACCCAGTACTTC
V gene: TRBV12-3/TRBV12-4; clone size: few; D gene: NA; J gene: TRBJ2-1; CDR3 protein: CASSPFTSRNYNEQFF; CDR3 DNA: TGTGCCAGCAGTCCTTTTACTAGCCGAAACTACAATGAGCAGTTCTTC
V gene: TRBV6-5; clone size: many; D gene: NA; J gene: TRBJ1-6; CDR3 protein: CASSYSIINSPLHF; CDR3 DNA: TGTGCCAGCAGTTACTCGATAATTAATTCACCCCTCCACTTT
V gene: TRBV6-1; clone size: NA; D gene: TRBD2; J gene: TRBJ2-1; CDR3 protein: CASMSAGAPYNEQFF; CDR3 DNA: TGTGCCAGCATGTCCGCGGGAGCCCCCTACAATGAGCAGTTCTTC
V gene: TRBV4-1; clone size: many; D gene: NA; J gene: TRBJ1-5; CDR3 protein: CASSQGGASINQPQHF; CDR3 DNA: TGCGCCAGCAGCCAAGGGGGCGCAAGTATCAATCAGCCCCAGCATTTT
V gene: TRBV10-3; clone size: NA; D gene: TRBD2; J gene: TRBJ2-5; CDR3 protein: CAISAFGGSQTQYF; CDR3 DNA: TGTGCCATCAGTGCCTTCGGCGGGAGCCAGACCCAGTACTTC
V gene: TRBV6-1; clone size: few; D gene: TRBD1; J gene: TRBJ2-7; CDR3 protein: CASSEGWGQGNKQYF; CDR3 DNA: TGTGCCAGCAGTGAAGGATGGGGACAGGGGAACAAGCAGTACTTC
V gene: TRBV12-3/TRBV12-4; clone size: NA; D gene: NA; J gene: TRBJ2-7; CDR3 protein: CASSSIGGRASYEQYF; CDR3 DNA: TGTGCCAGCAGCTCTATAGGCGGAAGGGCGTCCTACGAGCAGTACTTC
V gene: TRBV12-3/TRBV12-4; clone size: NA; D gene: TRBD1; J gene: TRBJ2-7; CDR3 protein: CASSLWDSITYEQYF; CDR3 DNA: TGTGCCAGCAGTTTATGGGACAGCATAACCTACGAGCAGTACTTC
V gene: TRBV11-2; clone size: few; D gene: TRBD1; J gene: TRBJ1-2; CDR3 protein: CASSFSGQPNYGYTF; CDR3 DNA: TGTGCCAGCAGCTTCTCGGGACAGCCTAACTATGGCTACACCTTC
V gene: TRBV12-3/TRBV12-4; clone size: NA; D gene: NA; J gene: TRBJ1-4; CDR3 protein: CASSPTGPWEKLFF; CDR3 DNA: TGTGCCAGCAGTCCCACGGGCCCCTGGGAAAAACTGTTTTTT
V gene: TRBV5-6; clone size: few; D gene: TRBD1; J gene: TRBJ2-7; CDR3 protein: CASSFPTGTGLYEQYF; CDR3 DNA: TGTGCCAGCAGCTTCCCCACCGGGACAGGGTTATACGAGCAGTACTTC
V gene: TRBV7-9; clone size: NA; D gene: TRBD1; J gene: TRBJ1-1; CDR3 protein: CASRLGTGTSEAFF; CDR3 DNA: TGTGCCAGCAGACTAGGGACAGGGACTTCTGAAGCTTTCTTT
V gene: TRBV4-3; clone size: NA; D gene: NA; J gene: TRBJ2-2; CDR3 protein: CASSQDDRSTGELFF; CDR3 DNA: TGCGCCAGCAGCCAAGATGACAGGTCAACCGGGGAGCTGTTTTTT
V gene: TRBV27; clone size: few; D gene: NA; J gene: TRBJ2-1; CDR3 protein: CASKVGVTVSYNEQFF; CDR3 DNA: TGTGCCAGCAAGGTGGGGGTAACAGTCTCCTACAATGAGCAGTTCTTC
V gene: TRBV4-2; clone size: few; D gene: NA; J gene: TRBJ1-1; CDR3 protein: CASSQDHRVEAFF; CDR3 DNA: TGTGCCAGCAGCCAAGATCACAGGGTGGAAGCTTTCTTT
V gene: TRBV20-1; clone size: many; D gene: NA; J gene: TRBJ2-3; CDR3 protein: CSLNRGGHTDTQYF; CDR3 DNA: TGCAGCCTCAACCGGGGCGGACACACAGATACGCAGTATTTT
V gene: TRBV7-9; clone size: few; D gene: TRBD2; J gene: TRBJ2-1; CDR3 protein: CASSYSGRVGEQFF; CDR3 DNA: TGTGCCAGCAGCTATAGCGGGAGGGTCGGTGAGCAGTTCTTC
V gene: TRBV29-1; clone size: NA; D gene: NA; J gene: TRBJ2-3; CDR3 protein: CSVDSSSIYTDTQYF; CDR3 DNA: TGCAGCGTTGATTCTAGCTCTATTTATACAGATACGCAGTATTTT
V gene: TRBV6-2/TRBV6-3; clone size: many; D gene: NA; J gene: TRBJ1-1; CDR3 protein: CASSYLGTWSTEAFF; CDR3 DNA: TGTGCCAGCAGTTACCTTGGGACTTGGAGCACTGAAGCTTTCTTT
V gene: TRBV12-3/TRBV12-4; clone size: NA; D gene: NA; J gene: TRBJ2-2; CDR3 protein: CASSFSHTGELFF; CDR3 DNA: TGTGCCAGCAGTTTCTCGCACACCGGGGAGCTGTTTTTT
V gene: TRBV10-3; clone size: NA; D gene: NA; J gene: TRBJ2-7; CDR3 protein: CAISSQTYEQYF; CDR3 DNA: TGTGCCATCAGTTCACAAACCTACGAGCAGTACTTC
V gene: TRBV3-1; clone size: few; D gene: NA; J gene: TRBJ2-1; CDR3 protein: CASSSLTRTRGRNEQFF; CDR3 DNA: TGTGCCAGCAGCTCCTTAACAAGGACTAGGGGGAGGAATGAGCAGTTCTTC
V gene: TRBV7-2; clone size: NA; D gene: NA; J gene: TRBJ2-2; CDR3 protein: CASSLELKGTGELFF; CDR3 DNA: TGTGCCAGCAGCTTAGAACTTAAGGGCACCGGGGAGCTGTTTTTT